The sequence of this T cell receptor (beta chain) was determined in a study of T-cell memory formation after mild COVID-19. About the research overall: Each donor largely had its own TCR clusters. The study's findings and limits: CD4+ contracting clones were mainly CM and EM; CD8+ ones, EMRA.

From the 5' RACE reads, TCRdb called clonotypes with MiXCR, one entry per CDR3 protein. The data contain fewer than 250,000 distinct CDR3 sequences, under 12% of them seen just once; the ten biggest clones take up 2.5% to 3.5%. For this clonotype: Its antigen is still unknown.

V lost 3 bases to trimming and J lost 1 base, with 14 bases between them. The length of the CDR3 is 17 residues. Germline values: CDR1 SGHDT, CDR2 YYEEEE. The chain combines TRBV5-6 with TRBJ2-6; possible D gene TRBD1, 6 bases. This clonotype was obtained from a man aged 18 to 35 who had mild COVID-19 (a few samples of this study predate the infection). Cell type and time point are not known. The sample was PBMCs or a T cell subset sorted from them (not recorded which). The CDR3 spells CASSWRRGNSGANVLTF. Here the CDR3 DNA reads TGTGCCAGCAGCTGGCGCAGGGGAAATTCTGGGGCCAACGTCCTGACTTTC.